The clone carrying this T cell receptor beta chain came up many times. Its antigen is unknown. This record comes from a study of response to subunit inactivated influenza vaccine. Study results and limitations: New T cells are recruited in small numbers by each seasonal influenza vaccination, according to the authors' suggestion.

MiXCR was run by TCRdb on the RT-PCR reads, yielding one entry per CDR3 protein. The table includes 400,000 to 650,000 distinct CDR3 sequences, more than 7% detected once. This TCR was sampled from a man between 45 and 75 years old who received an inactivated influenza vaccine. This sample comprised PBMCs from blood, obtained around 25 months after vaccination.

The CDR3 nucleotides are TGTGCCAGCCAAAAATCGACAGGGGGAAACATTCAGTACTTC. Translated, it gives CASQKSTGGNIQYF. V usage is TRBV6-2 or TRBV6-3 and J usage is TRBJ2-4; 9 bases fit TRBD1. The CDR3 covers 14 residues. Looked up from germline, CDR1 is MNHEY and CDR2 is SVGEGT. V lost 8 bases, J lost 6 bases, and 8 bases stayed unmatched.